Reported below is one T cell receptor beta chain. These data are taken from a study of control samples from healthy donors and cancer patients. Repertoires were generated with immunoSEQ multiplex PCR, while TCRdb's copy carries only in-frame clones and drops some. This sample has over 15,000 clones; 70% to 90% occur once, and the top ten carry under 14%. Between the trimmed V and J ends, which lost 1 base and 0 bases, there was a span of 10 bases. Looked up from germline, CDR1 is ENHRY and CDR2 is SYGVKD. This CDR3 comprises 16 residues. This chain joins TRBV10-3 and TRBJ1-3; D remains unclear. The origin of this receptor is a woman in her 70s with colorectal cancer. The source material was PBMCs. The CDR3 DNA sequence: TGTGCCATCAGTGAGTTCTCAGGTCTCTCTGGAAACACCATATATTTT. This encodes CAISEFSGLSGNTIYF.